Listed below are T cell receptor beta chains from one sample, sequenced in a study of CD8 T cells in Susac syndrome. MiXCR, applied by TCRdb to the immunoSEQ multiplex PCR reads, yields one record per CDR3 protein. This table has 250,000 to 300,000 distinct CDR3 sequences, over 75% appearing once. The sequenced sample was CD8+ T cells from PBMCs. The source is a human donor with multiple sclerosis. CDR3s include the opening cysteine and the closing phenylalanine or tryptophan. The order of the fields is clone size, D gene, V gene, J gene, CDR3 DNA, CDR3 protein. A D gene is named only where the DNA matches it firmly. The size of a clone is reported for some rows only, either as once, few or many, or as a class for expanded clones.

clone size: -
D gene: TRBD1
V gene: TRBV7-9
J gene: TRBJ2-7
CDR3 DNA: TGTGCCAGCAGCTTAGTAGGGGGCCCCTCCTACGAGCAGTACTTC
CDR3 protein: CASSLVGGPSYEQYF

clone size: -
D gene: -
V gene: TRBV28
J gene: TRBJ2-7
CDR3 DNA: TGTGCCAGCAGCGGGGTCATAGATACCTCCTACGAGCAGTACTTC
CDR3 protein: CASSGVIDTSYEQYF

clone size: once
D gene: -
V gene: TRBV14
J gene: TRBJ1-2
CDR3 DNA: TGTGCCAGCAGCCAAGAACTGGGCTTTAACTATGGCTACACCTTC
CDR3 protein: CASSQELGFNYGYTF

clone size: once
D gene: -
V gene: TRBV6-5
J gene: TRBJ2-3
CDR3 DNA: TGTGCCAGCAGCCAGAGAAGCACAGATACGCAGTATTTT
CDR3 protein: CASSQRSTDTQYF

clone size: -
D gene: -
V gene: TRBV29-1
J gene: TRBJ2-2
CDR3 DNA: TGCAGCGTTGAAACTATGACGACCGGGGAGCTGTTTTTT
CDR3 protein: CSVETMTTGELFF

clone size: few
D gene: -
V gene: TRBV6-2/TRBV6-3
J gene: TRBJ2-5
CDR3 DNA: TGTGCCAGCAGTTCTCCGGGGATGTACCAAGAGACCCAGTACTTC
CDR3 protein: CASSSPGMYQETQYF

clone size: -
D gene: -
V gene: TRBV4-3
J gene: TRBJ2-7
CDR3 DNA: TGCGCCAGCAGCCAAGATCCCACAGGCTCCTACGAGCAGTACTTC
CDR3 protein: CASSQDPTGSYEQYF

clone size: once
D gene: TRBD1
V gene: TRBV14
J gene: TRBJ1-2
CDR3 DNA: TGTGCCAGCAGCTTTACAGGGGGCGGCCTTAACTATGGCTACACCTTC
CDR3 protein: CASSFTGGGLNYGYTF

clone size: once
D gene: -
V gene: TRBV6-5
J gene: TRBJ2-1
CDR3 DNA: TGTGCCAGCACGCCTGGAGGAGAGAATGAGCAGTTCTTC
CDR3 protein: CASTPGGENEQFF

clone size: -
D gene: TRBD1
V gene: TRBV7-9
J gene: TRBJ1-5
CDR3 DNA: TGTGCCAGCAGCGCTGGGACAGGAGTTCAGCCCCAGCATTTT
CDR3 protein: CASSAGTGVQPQHF

clone size: -
D gene: -
V gene: TRBV5-5
J gene: TRBJ2-7
CDR3 DNA: TGTGCCAGCAGCCATTGGGCCGGGCCTAACTACGAGCAGTACTTC
CDR3 protein: CASSHWAGPNYEQYF

clone size: -
D gene: -
V gene: TRBV6-1
J gene: TRBJ2-6
CDR3 DNA: TGTGCCAGCAGTGAAGTGGGGGCCAACGTCCTGACTTTC
CDR3 protein: CASSEVGANVLTF

clone size: -
D gene: -
V gene: TRBV13
J gene: TRBJ1-1
CDR3 DNA: TGTGCCAGCAGCTTAGAAGGGACATCCAACACTGAAGCTTTCTTT
CDR3 protein: CASSLEGTSNTEAFF

clone size: -
D gene: TRBD1
V gene: TRBV7-9
J gene: TRBJ2-3
CDR3 DNA: TGTGCCAGCAGCTCGACAGGGGGCATAGATACGCAGTATTTT
CDR3 protein: CASSSTGGIDTQYF

clone size: few
D gene: -
V gene: TRBV19
J gene: TRBJ1-2
CDR3 DNA: TGTGCCAGTTCCGACAGCTATGGCTACACCTTC
CDR3 protein: CASSDSYGYTF